One sample yielded the 10 T cell receptor beta chains listed below, sequenced in a study of blood T cell repertoires in COVID-19. Assay used: immunoSEQ multiplex PCR; TCRdb lists only in-frame clones, some missing. The top ten hold around 2.6% of the sample, which has under 350,000 clones, about 88% seen once. Sequenced input: PBMCs or T cells enriched from blood (not recorded which). Receptor source: a man in his sixties who had recovered from COVID-19.

This chain links TRBV4-2 with TRBJ2-5, with a tentative D call TRBD2 (6 bases). Trimming removed 1 base at V and 5 bases at J, with 14 bases between. The CDR3 loop spans 15 amino acids. Germline lookup yields CDR1 LGHNA and CDR2 YNFKEQ. The CDR3 DNA sequence: TGTGCCAGCAGCCAAGCCCAGCCCCGGGGGGAGACCCAGTACTTC. Its protein is CASSQAQPRGETQYF.

This chain links TRBV4-1 with TRBJ1-3; 7 bases align to TRBD1. The length of the CDR3 is 20 residues. The germline V gene has CDR1 MGHRA and CDR2 YSYEKL. Trimming took 1 base from V and 0 from J; bases not matched to a gene: 15. The DNA of the CDR3 is TGCGCCAGCAGCCAAGTTTCGGGACAGCCGATCGCCCGCTCTGGAAACACCATATATTTT. This sequence encodes CASSQVSGQPIARSGNTIYF.

This chain's CDR3 is CASSKGQANQPQHF. In nucleotides, the CDR3 is TGTGCCAGCAGCAAAGGACAGGCCAATCAGCCCCAGCATTTT. V usage is TRBV6-5 and J usage is TRBJ1-5; 7 nucleotides agree with TRBD1. V dropped 6 bases and J dropped 3; count of bases not matched to a gene: 5. Germline CDR1 MNHEY, CDR2 SVGAGI. CDR3 length: 14 amino acids.

J is TRBJ1-2 and V is TRBV5-4; a possible D gene is TRBD1 (6 bases). The CDR3 length is 13 residues. The V gene lost 0 bases and the J gene lost 6 bases, with 9 bases spanning the gap. Germline CDR1 reads SGHNT; CDR2 reads YYREEE (reference sequence). The CDR3 spells CASSLVQGDGYTF. Here the CDR3 DNA reads TGTGCCAGCAGCTTGGTACAGGGTGATGGCTACACCTTC.

V is TRBV6-5 and J is TRBJ1-3, with TRBD1 identical over 7 bases. Trimming cost V 0 bases and J 3 bases; bases outside gene matches: 5. Germline V gene lookup returns CDR1 MNHEY and CDR2 SVGAGI. This CDR3 spans 16 amino acids. The CDR3 loop is CASSYSMGTDGNTIYF. CDR3 DNA: TGTGCCAGCAGTTACTCGATGGGGACAGATGGAAACACCATATATTTT.

This clone has only one observation. The rearrangement joins TRBV10-3 to TRBJ2-3, with a weak D call TRBD2 (6 bases). Germline CDR1 is ENHRY and CDR2 is SYGVKD. The CDR3 spans 14 residues. V dropped 6 bases and J dropped 2 bases, with 12 bases sitting between them. CDR3: CAISRGTNTDTQYF. CDR3 coding DNA: TGTGCCATCAGCCGCGGGACCAACACAGATACGCAGTATTTT.

This chain links TRBV7-9 with TRBJ1-2; a possible D gene is TRBD1 (6 bases). CDR1 and CDR2 (germline): SEHNR, FQNEAQ (reference sequence). Trimming took 5 bases from V and 6 from J, leaving 10 bases between them. The CDR3 has 12 amino acids. The CDR3 region is CASSRDNDGYTF. The CDR3 bases are TGTGCCAGCAGCAGGGACAACGATGGCTACACCTTC.

V usage is TRBV7-6 and J usage is TRBJ1-4, with D possibly TRBD1 on 6 matching bases. The CDR3 spans 18 residues. The V gene lost 5 bases and the J gene lost 2 bases, with 21 bases spanning the gap. Per the germline V gene, CDR1 is SGHVS and CDR2 is FNYEAQ. The CDR3 loop reads CASSRISRGLLTNEKLFF. The CDR3 region has the DNA TGTGCCAGCAGCCGGATATCGCGGGGGCTGTTGACTAATGAAAAACTGTTTTTT.

This chain uses TRBV12-5 with TRBJ2-2; 11 bases agree with TRBD1. V shed 4 bases and J 3 bases; nucleotides not matched to a gene: 1. The germline gives CDR1 LGHNT, CDR2 FRNRAP. CDR3 size: 15 residues. Here the CDR3 reads CASGSGQGDTGELFF. For the CDR3, the DNA is TGTGCTAGTGGTTCGGGACAGGGGGACACCGGGGAGCTGTTTTTT.

This chain uses TRBV6-5 with TRBJ2-5; TRBD1 matches at 9 bases. Losses at the gene ends were 6 bases for V and 6 bases for J; bases not matched to a gene: 5. This CDR3 contains 13 residues. From germline, CDR1 is MNHEY and CDR2 SVGAGI. CDR3 nucleotides: TGTGCCAGCAGAACAGGGGGCGGGAAGACCCAGTACTTC. Translation gives CASRTGGGKTQYF.